One and the same sample provided the 25 T cell receptor beta chains below, sequenced in a study of CD8 T cells in ankylosing spondylitis. TCRdb processed the 5' RACE reads anew with MiXCR; each CDR3 protein has one entry. The profile shows about 90,000 distinct CDR3 sequences, roughly 30% of them singletons. The sequenced material came from blood, either unsorted or a sorted T cell fraction (not recorded which). The source is a male donor with ankylosing spondylitis or in good health (not recorded which).

This clonotype appeared a few times. V is TRBV7-7 and J is TRBJ1-1; D gene ambiguous. The germline V gene encodes CDR1 SSHAT and CDR2 FNYEAQ (reference sequence). The CDR3 runs to 14 residues. The V end lost 5 bases, the J end lost 4 bases, and 14 bases lay between the germline ends. CDR3 DNA: TGTGCCAGCAGCAAACCCGGCTGGGGCACTGAAGCTTTCTTT. Translation gives CASSKPGWGTEAFF.

This clonotype showed up just a few times. This chain connects TRBV20-1 to TRBJ2-5; either TRBD1 or TRBD2 may fit D (5 bases each). Germline-derived CDR1 and CDR2 are DFQATT and SNEGSKA (reference sequence). V dropped 5 bases and J dropped 2 bases, with 15 bases sitting between them. The CDR3 runs to 14 residues. The CDR3 DNA sequence: TGCAGTGCTTATGGGACCGCCTTGCAAGAGACCCAGTACTTC. Translation gives CSAYGTALQETQYF.

The gene calls are TRBV20-1 and TRBJ2-1, with 8 bases matching TRBD2. Germline trimming cut 5 bases from V and 0 bases from J; bases unmatched to any gene: 6. Germline V gene data show CDR1 as DFQATT and CDR2 as SNEGSKA (reference sequence). CDR3 size: 15 residues. DNA of the CDR3: TGCAGTGCTTTTAGCGGGGAAAGCTCCTACAATGAGCAGTTCTTC. It translates to CSAFSGESSYNEQFF.

The chain recombines TRBV2 with TRBJ2-2; 8 bases line up with TRBD1. The CDR3 is 15 residues long. V shed 6 bases, J shed 3 bases, and the junction held 6 bases outside the gene matches. Germline CDR1 is SNHLY and CDR2 is FYNNEI. Written as DNA, the CDR3 is TGTGCCAGCAGCCCGACAGGGGACTACACCGGGGAGCTGTTTTTT. It codes for CASSPTGDYTGELFF.

V and J are TRBV6-1 and TRBJ1-2, with D possibly matching TRBD1 (6 bases). The CDR3 has 13 amino acids. Germline CDR1 MNHNS, CDR2 SASEGT. Trimming took 4 bases from V and 8 from J, leaving 14 bases between them. The CDR3 DNA follows: TGTGCCAGCAGTGTCAGACAGGCTAGGGGCTACACCTTC. Its protein is CASSVRQARGYTF.

This clonotype occurred many times. This sequence joins TRBV5-1 and TRBJ2-1; 8 nucleotides match TRBD2. Germline lookup yields CDR1 SGHRS and CDR2 YFSETQ. The CDR3 consists of 14 residues. Trimming cost V 0 bases and J 8 bases; bases outside gene matches: 4. CDR3 coding DNA: TGCGCCAGCAGCTTGGGTGCGGGGGGCTATGAGCAGTTCTTC. It is translated as CASSLGAGGYEQFF.

V gene TRBV10-3 combines with J gene TRBJ2-3; no definite D call. Trimming stripped 8 bases from V and 0 bases from J, with 12 bases between. The V gene's germline CDR1 is ENHRY and CDR2 SYGVKD. The CDR3 has 14 residues. The CDR3 protein is CAIRPQPSTDTQYF. CDR3 sequence (DNA): TGTGCCATCCGACCTCAACCCAGCACAGATACGCAGTATTTT.

The gene calls are TRBV7-8 and TRBJ2-1, with 8 bases matching TRBD2. Looked up from germline, CDR1 is SGHVS and CDR2 is FQNEAQ. There are 16 residues in the CDR3. The V segment lost 0 bases and the J segment 2 bases; nucleotides outside the gene matches: 3. CDR3 nucleotides: TGTGCCAGCAGCTTAGCCTGGACTAGCCCCTACAATGAGCAGTTCTTC. Protein sequence: CASSLAWTSPYNEQFF.

This clonotype was counted only a few times. This chain joins TRBV7-1 and TRBJ2-3; D perhaps matches TRBD1 (6 bases). TRBV7-1 is designated an ORF whose function remains uncertain. With 4 bases removed from V and 3 bases from J, the gap between germline ends came to 32 bases. This CDR3 has 21 residues. CDR3 nucleotides: TGTGCCAGCAGCTGCCGCTCGGGCAGTCGAGGAAAGTGGGGGCAAACAGATACGCAGTATTTT. Translation gives CASSCRSGSRGKWGQTDTQYF.

J is TRBJ1-4 and V is TRBV7-9, with 7 positions matching TRBD1. Losses at the gene ends were 5 bases for V and 5 bases for J; bases not matched to a gene: 11. The CDR3 loop spans 16 amino acids. Germline CDR1 and CDR2: SEHNR and FQNEAQ (reference sequence). CDR3 loop: CASSARKTGSNEKLFF. As DNA, the CDR3 is TGTGCCAGCAGCGCGAGAAAGACAGGGTCAAATGAAAAACTGTTTTTT.

This clonotype was detected only a few times. This rearrangement joins TRBV18 to TRBJ2-5, with D possibly matching TRBD1 (5 bases). This CDR3 is built from 16 residues. Germline lookup yields CDR1 KGHSH and CDR2 LQKENI. The V end was cut by 3 bases, the J end by 5 bases, with 19 bases between. The CDR3 loop reads CASSPWGEGISETQYF. The DNA of the CDR3 is TGTGCCAGCTCACCTTGGGGCGAAGGGATATCGGAGACCCAGTACTTC.

The rearrangement uses TRBV2 and TRBJ2-1; D remains unclear. V gave up 7 bases and J gave up 3 bases, with 4 bases separating them. The germline gives CDR1 SNHLY, CDR2 FYNNEI. This CDR3 spans 11 amino acids. Written as DNA, the CDR3 is TGTGCCAGCAAGAACTACAATGAGCAGTTCTTC. Its protein product is CASKNYNEQFF.

J is TRBJ2-3 and V is TRBV7-2, with a weak D call TRBD1 (5 bases). Per germline, CDR1 SGHTA and CDR2 FQGNSA. V lost 8 bases to trimming and J lost 2 bases, with 8 bases between them. The CDR3 contains 12 residues. The CDR3 coding sequence is TGTGCCAGCTCGGACAACACAGATACGCAGTATTTT. Encoded protein: CASSDNTDTQYF.

The genes are TRBV5-1 and TRBJ2-3, with D tentatively TRBD1 or TRBD2 (5 bases each). CDR1 SGHRS and CDR2 YFSETQ come from the germline V gene. This CDR3 has 16 amino acids. Trimming left V 1 base short and J 4 bases short, with 16 bases between. The CDR3 sequence is CASSLFGNLGADTQYF. The CDR3 region has the DNA TGCGCCAGCAGCTTGTTTGGCAATCTGGGGGCAGATACGCAGTATTTT.

This clonotype was counted between two and nine times. V usage is TRBV9 and J usage is TRBJ1-1, with TRBD1 as a possible D gene (5 bases). This CDR3 has 14 amino acids. Germline V gene data show CDR1 as SGDLS and CDR2 as YYNGEE. The germline V and J ends were trimmed by 3 bases and 4 bases, with 13 bases remaining between them. The CDR3 sequence is CASSGGVLGTEAFF. The CDR3 coding sequence is TGTGCCAGCAGCGGAGGGGTATTAGGCACTGAAGCTTTCTTT.

This clonotype was detected only a few times. J is TRBJ2-3 and V is TRBV15, with 7 positions matching TRBD1. There are 16 residues in the CDR3. V lost 0 bases to trimming and J lost 8 bases; unmatched junction nucleotides: 11. CDR1 is LNHNV, CDR2 YYDKDF, per germline (reference sequence). The CDR3 reads CATSRDRATGYVTQYF. DNA for the CDR3: TGTGCCACCAGCAGAGATCGCGCGACAGGGTACGTTACGCAGTATTTT.

The gene calls are TRBV5-6 and TRBJ1-5; the D is unclear. In germline, CDR1 is SGHDT, CDR2 YYEEEE. CDR3 size: 15 residues. Trimming pared 4 bases from V and 7 bases from J, leaving 18 bases between. The CDR3 loop reads CASSLSGRILQPQHF. For the CDR3, the DNA is TGTGCCAGCAGCCTCTCCGGTCGGATATTGCAGCCCCAGCATTTT.

This clonotype was counted only a few times. The chain uses TRBV12-3 or TRBV12-4 and TRBJ1-2; D may be TRBD1 (6 bases). Trimming shortened V by 5 bases and J by 8 bases, and 18 bases separated the two germline ends. This CDR3 has 14 residues. The CDR3 is CASSPFARGLGYTF. CDR3 nucleotide sequence: TGTGCCAGCAGTCCCTTTGCCAGGGGCTTGGGCTACACCTTC.

This clonotype was counted ten times or more. The V gene is TRBV7-2, the J gene TRBJ2-5; D possibly corresponds to TRBD2 (5 bases). Deletions cut 5 bases from V and 5 bases from J, with 12 bases between. The germline CDR1 and CDR2 sequences are SGHTA and FQGNSA. This CDR3 region has 13 residues. CDR3 sequence reads: CASSTAGRETQYF. The CDR3 bases are TGTGCCAGCAGCACCGCGGGTCGGGAGACCCAGTACTTC.

The chain joins TRBV5-1 to TRBJ2-2; D is undetermined. Germline CDR1 is SGHRS and CDR2 is YFSETQ. CDR3 size: 14 residues. V lost 0 bases and J lost 5, with 8 bases in between. CDR3: CASSLVLQTGELFF. CDR3 sequence (DNA): TGCGCCAGCAGCTTGGTTCTCCAAACCGGGGAGCTGTTTTTT.

This chain joins TRBV10-2 and TRBJ2-5, with TRBD2 as a possible D gene (6 bases). Deletions cut 4 bases from V and 4 bases from J, with 10 bases between. CDR1 WSHSY and CDR2 SAAADI come from the germline V gene. CDR3 length: 13 residues. This CDR3 reads CASSVQGGETQYF. CDR3 DNA sequence: TGCGCCAGCAGTGTGCAGGGAGGAGAGACCCAGTACTTC.

This clonotype was recorded many times. The chain joins TRBV20-1 to TRBJ1-1; 8 nucleotides match TRBD1. Germline trimming cut 6 bases from V and 1 base from J; bases unmatched to any gene: 10. The CDR3 loop spans 15 amino acids. Germline assignment: CDR1 DFQATT and CDR2 SNEGSKA (reference sequence). DNA of the CDR3: TGCAGTGCAAGAACACAGGGGGTGTCGAACACTGAAGCTTTCTTT. Protein: CSARTQGVSNTEAFF.

The chain is built from TRBV5-6 and TRBJ2-5; D unresolved. This CDR3 has 14 residues. The V gene lost 2 bases and the J gene lost 2 bases, with 10 bases spanning the gap. CDR1 is SGHDT, CDR2 YYEEEE, per germline. CDR3 sequence (DNA): TGTGCCAGCAGCTTCCGAGGTTATCAAGAGACCCAGTACTTC. Protein product: CASSFRGYQETQYF.

There are a few counts of this clonotype. This chain uses TRBV3-1 with TRBJ2-5; D is perhaps TRBD1 or TRBD2 (7 bases each). The CDR3 length is 14 residues. The V end lost 4 bases, the J end lost 7 bases, and 16 bases lay between the germline ends. CDR1 is LGHDT, CDR2 YNNKEL, per germline (reference sequence). CDR3 DNA sequence: TGTGCCAGCAGCCTGGGAGGGGGCATAGGGACCCAGTACTTC. This encodes CASSLGGGIGTQYF.

The table lists this clonotype with a few counts. The J gene is TRBJ2-3, the V gene TRBV20-1; no clear D gene. CDR1 and CDR2 (germline): DFQATT, SNEGSKA (reference sequence). V lost 6 bases, J lost 6 bases, and 10 bases lay in between. The CDR3 runs 11 residues. DNA of the CDR3: TGCAGTGCCGACATATTGGATACGCAGTATTTT. Translation gives CSADILDTQYF.